One sample yielded the 17 T cell receptor beta chains listed below, sequenced in a study of T cell responses to AZD1222 COVID-19 vaccine. Profiled with immunoSEQ multiplex PCR; TCRdb holds only in-frame clones, not every one. The sample consists of some 97,000 clones, around nine tenths of them appearing once. The input for sequencing was peripheral blood, taken on day 0 of AZD1222 vaccination. The receptors derive from an adult in good health.

The V gene is TRBV5-6, the J gene TRBJ1-2; D might be TRBD1 (6 bases). CDR3 length: 12 residues. CDR1 and CDR2 from the germline V gene are SGHDT and YYEEEE. V lost 6 bases and J 12 bases, leaving 18 bases between the germline ends. CDR3 nucleotides: TGTGCCAGCACCACGGGAGGGACAACTAACACCTTC. Translating it yields CASTTGGTTNTF.

The chain recombines TRBV5-6 with TRBJ2-7; D is uncertain. This CDR3 is 15 amino acids long. Germline V gene sequence: CDR1 SGHDT, CDR2 YYEEEE. The germline V and J ends were trimmed by 6 bases and 2 bases, with 18 bases remaining between them. The chain's CDR3 is CASTPGVHSTYEQYF. The CDR3 DNA follows: TGTGCCAGCACCCCTGGGGTTCACAGTACCTACGAGCAGTACTTC.

This chain links TRBV6-1 with TRBJ2-1, with 8 bases lining up with TRBD2. The CDR3 totals 16 residues. Trimming removed 2 bases from V and 6 bases from J; junction bases left unmatched: 9. Germline values: CDR1 MNHNS, CDR2 SASEGT. For the CDR3, the DNA is TGTGCCAGCAGTGAACAACCGGGACTAGTGGGCAATGAGCAGTTCTTC. This translates into CASSEQPGLVGNEQFF.

The chain recombines TRBV7-9 with TRBJ1-2; D call uncertain. With 1 base removed from V and 0 bases from J, the gap between germline ends came to 6 bases. This CDR3 region has 14 residues. Germline CDR1 SEHNR, CDR2 FQNEAQ (reference sequence). The CDR3 sequence: CASSLVWTNYGYTF. The CDR3 DNA sequence: TGTGCCAGCAGCTTAGTATGGACTAACTATGGCTACACCTTC.

The genes are TRBV5-1 and TRBJ2-7, with 15 bases aligning to TRBD2. Germline values: CDR1 SGHRS, CDR2 YFSETQ. CDR3 length: 20 residues. V dropped 1 base and J dropped 2; count of bases not matched to a gene: 13. The CDR3 loop reads CASSLRPAGTSGGLPYEQYF. The CDR3 DNA follows: TGCGCCAGCAGCTTGAGGCCCGCAGGGACTAGCGGGGGGCTACCCTACGAGCAGTACTTC.

This chain connects TRBV18 to TRBJ2-4; the D gene is possibly TRBD1 (5 bases). Trimming removed 2 bases from V and 0 bases from J, with 17 bases in between. Germline CDR1 is KGHSH and CDR2 is LQKENI. The CDR3 is 18 amino acids. CDR3 residues: CASSPSNQGSLAKNIQYF. The CDR3 DNA reads as TGTGCCAGCTCACCAAGTAACCAGGGTTCACTAGCCAAAAACATTCAGTACTTC.

This clone was detected only once. The chain joins TRBV7-9 to TRBJ1-6, with 9 nucleotides matching TRBD1. Germline trimming cut 2 bases from V and 9 bases from J; bases unmatched to any gene: 5. CDR1 is SEHNR, CDR2 FQNEAQ, per germline (reference sequence). The length of the CDR3 is 15 residues. The CDR3 region has the DNA TGTGCCAGCAGCTTACCGGGACAGGGTGCTTCACCCCTCCACTTT. The encoded protein is CASSLPGQGASPLHF. Complete variable domain (other parts from reference TRBV7-9 and TRBJ1-6): DTGVSQNPRHKITKRGQNVTFRCDPISEHNRLYWYRQTLGQGPEFLTYFQNEAQLEKSRLLSDRFSAERPKGSFSTLEIQRTEQGDSAMYLCASSLPGQGASPLHFGNGTRLTVT.

The chain combines TRBV19 with TRBJ2-7; no clear D. In germline, CDR1 is LNHDA, CDR2 SQIVND (reference sequence). The CDR3 is made up of 15 amino acids. The V end was cut by 1 base, the J end by 2 bases, with 12 bases between. The CDR3 is CASSIASGGPYEQYF. DNA of the CDR3: TGTGCCAGTAGTATAGCTTCGGGCGGACCCTACGAGCAGTACTTC.

Here the CDR3 reads CASSSDREGAFF. The CDR3 DNA follows: TGTGCCAGCAGTTCGGACAGGGAAGGGGCTTTCTTT. The chain employs TRBV7-9 and TRBJ1-1, with 8 positions matching TRBD1. J gave up 11 bases and V 6 bases, and 8 bases lay outside the gene matches. Germline assignment: CDR1 SEHNR and CDR2 FQNEAQ (reference sequence). This CDR3 is built from 12 residues.

The rearrangement uses TRBV18 and TRBJ1-2, with 7 bases identical to TRBD1. Looked up from germline, CDR1 is KGHSH and CDR2 is LQKENI. The trim removed 3 bases at V and 6 bases at J, leaving 4 bases unmatched. The CDR3 runs 13 residues. The CDR3 spells CASSPGQVHGYTF. CDR3 bases: TGTGCCAGCTCACCCGGACAGGTTCATGGCTACACCTTC.

The V gene is TRBV14, the J gene TRBJ2-1, with D possibly matching TRBD2 (6 bases). CDR1 and CDR2 from the germline V gene are SGHDN and FVKESK. The V end was cut by 3 bases, the J end by 5 bases, with 11 bases between. This CDR3 comprises 14 residues. CDR3 nucleotides: TGTGCCAGCAGCCACCGGGCGGGGAACAATGAGCAGTTCTTC. Translated, it gives CASSHRAGNNEQFF. The entire variable domain, with the rest obtained from reference TRBV14 and TRBJ2-1, is as follows: EAGVTQFPSHSVIEKGQTVTLRCDPISGHDNLYWYRRVMGKEIKFLLHFVKESKQDESGMPNNRFLAERTGGTYSTLKVQPAELEDSGVYFCASSHRAGNNEQFFGPGTRLTVL.

The rearrangement uses TRBV7-8 and TRBJ2-7; 7 bases fit TRBD2. The CDR3 extends over 12 amino acids. V lost 8 bases, J lost 1 base, and 2 bases stayed unmatched. CDR1 and CDR2 from the germline V gene are SGHVS and FQNEAQ. The CDR3 is CASRRESYEQYF. In nucleotides, the CDR3 is TGTGCCAGCCGGCGGGAGTCCTACGAGCAGTACTTC.

This clone occurred once. This rearrangement joins TRBV11-1 to TRBJ1-2; TRBD1 matches 9 bases. CDR3 length: 13 amino acids. CDR1 and CDR2 (germline): SGHAT, FQDESV (reference sequence). V was clipped by 5 bases and J by 5 bases; unmatched bases: 3. The CDR3 protein is CASSAGTGYGYTF. The CDR3 DNA reads TGTGCCAGCAGCGCCGGGACAGGGTATGGCTACACCTTC.

The chain employs TRBV3-1 (or the pseudogene TRBV3-2) and TRBJ1-4; tentatively, D is TRBD1 (5 bases). The CDR3 length is 15 residues. Germline V CDR1 and CDR2: LGHDT, YNNKEL (reference sequence). V gave up 4 bases and J gave up 0 bases, with 9 bases separating them. The CDR3 here is CASSLQGTTNEKLFF. CDR3 in DNA: TGTGCCAGCAGCCTCCAGGGTACAACTAATGAAAAACTGTTTTTT.

The V call is TRBV2, the J call TRBJ2-3; the D gene is possibly TRBD2 (6 bases). The CDR3 consists of 14 residues. The V gene's germline CDR1 is SNHLY and CDR2 FYNNEI. V was clipped by 9 bases and J by 2 bases, with 15 bases between them. The CDR3 here is CASRAGIHTDTQYF. CDR3 in DNA: TGTGCCAGTCGCGCGGGGATCCACACAGATACGCAGTATTTT. The whole variable domain, remainder taken from reference TRBV2 and TRBJ2-3, is EPEVTQTPSHQVTQMGQEVILRCVPISNHLYFYWYRQILGQKVEFLVSFYNNEISEKSEIFDDQFSVERPDGSNFTLKIRSTKLEDSAMYFCASRAGIHTDTQYFGPGTRLTVL.

The genes are TRBV18 and TRBJ2-5; D unclear. This CDR3 is 13 amino acids long. Deletions cut 3 bases from V and 5 bases from J, with 10 bases between. The germline V gene has CDR1 KGHSH and CDR2 LQKENI. DNA of the CDR3: TGTGCCAGCTCACCCGACGAGGTGGAGACCCAGTACTTC. Protein: CASSPDEVETQYF.

The sample holds one count of this clone. The rearrangement links TRBV7-6 to TRBJ1-6, with 8 bases matching TRBD1. Germline CDR1 reads SGHVS; CDR2 reads FNYEAQ. The CDR3 runs to 20 residues. V trimming: 5 bases; J trimming: 0 bases; junction bases outside the gene matches: 15. The CDR3 loop reads CASSEQTLYRGSSYNSPLHF. CDR3 coding DNA: TGTGCCAGCAGCGAACAAACTCTGTACAGGGGGAGCTCCTATAATTCACCCCTCCACTTT.